Following are 14 T cell receptor beta chains from one sample sequenced in a study of OX40 agonist ivuxolimab in advanced cancers. The data were produced by immunoSEQ multiplex PCR, yet TCRdb's version contains in-frame clones alone and is incomplete. The table includes 71,000 or so clones, around 80% detected once. The sample in question was CD4+ or CD8+ T cells sorted from blood, obtained in a trial of the OX40 agonist ivuxolimab. The receptors here all came from an adult with an advanced solid tumor such as melanoma, head and neck, liver or kidney cancer.

CDR3 in amino acids: CASSKGVTSEAYNEQFF. DNA for the CDR3: TGTGCCAGCAGCAAAGGGGTCACTAGCGAAGCTTACAATGAGCAGTTCTTC. This rearrangement joins TRBV21-1 to TRBJ2-1; the listed D gene, TRBD2, was not tested against the DNA. TRBV21-1 is a documented pseudogene. The CDR3 runs to 17 residues.

The J gene is TRBJ1-1, the V gene TRBV19; D remains unclear. V lost 6 bases, J lost 5 bases, and 13 bases lay in between. Germline assignment: CDR1 LNHDA and CDR2 SQIVND (reference sequence). CDR3 length: 13 residues. The chain's CDR3 is CASRGRFGTEAFF. The CDR3 region has the DNA TGTGCCAGTAGAGGGAGATTCGGTACTGAAGCTTTCTTT.

The chain carries TRBV18 and TRBJ1-4, with D unresolved. V shed 3 bases and J shed 0 bases, with 5 bases lying between them. Per the germline V gene, CDR1 is KGHSH and CDR2 is LQKENI. The CDR3 is 14 amino acids. The CDR3 sequence: CASSPPTTNEKLFF. CDR3 DNA: TGTGCCAGCTCACCTCCTACAACTAATGAAAAACTGTTTTTT.

This chain links TRBV29-1 with TRBJ2-1; D is ambiguous. CDR1 and CDR2 from the germline V gene are SQVTM and ANQGSEA. There are 10 residues in the CDR3. The V gene lost 2 bases and the J gene lost 4 bases, with 0 bases spanning the gap. For the CDR3, the DNA is TGCAGCGTTGAATACAATGAGCAGTTCTTC. Its translation: CSVEYNEQFF.

V is TRBV30 and J is TRBJ1-5; unclear D gene. V was trimmed by 4 bases and J by 5 bases, leaving 12 bases between them. CDR1 is GTSNPN, CDR2 SVGIG, per germline (reference sequence). This CDR3 region has 13 residues. The CDR3 protein is CAWTPQPDQPQHF. The CDR3 coding sequence is TGTGCCTGGACCCCACAGCCTGATCAGCCCCAGCATTTT.

By proportion, this clone is medium-sized (0.01 to 0.1%). V is TRBV5-1 and J is TRBJ2-1; D is ambiguous. Germline CDR1 and CDR2: SGHRS and YFSETQ. This CDR3 is 14 amino acids long. Trimming removed 4 bases at V and 4 bases at J, with 12 bases between. The CDR3 here is CASSIQETYNEQFF. The CDR3 coding sequence is TGCGCCAGCAGCATTCAGGAGACTTACAATGAGCAGTTCTTC.

The chain links TRBV5-4 to TRBJ2-3; TRBD2 aligns across 7 bases. V was pared by 4 bases and J by 1 base, with 6 bases of the junction left unmatched. Per the germline V gene, CDR1 is SGHNT and CDR2 is YYREEE (reference sequence). The CDR3 contains 15 residues. The CDR3: CASSRTGGGTDTQYF. The CDR3 region has the DNA TGTGCCAGCAGCCGGACGGGAGGAGGCACAGATACGCAGTATTTT.

In its sample, this clone was seen a few times. This sequence joins TRBV6-5 and TRBJ2-7; 11 bases match TRBD1. The CDR3 covers 14 residues. Germline V CDR1 and CDR2: MNHEY, SVGAGI. V dropped 2 bases and J dropped 3; count of bases not matched to a gene: 0. The DNA of the CDR3 is TGTGCCAGCAGTTACGGGACAGGGGGCTACGAGCAGTACTTC. This sequence encodes CASSYGTGGYEQYF.

This sequence joins TRBV6-5 and TRBJ2-3; TRBD2 aligns across 12 bases. The germline gives CDR1 MNHEY, CDR2 SVGAGI. This CDR3 region has 15 residues. V lost 8 bases to trimming and J lost 0 bases; unmatched junction nucleotides: 3. Written as DNA, the CDR3 is TGTGCCAGCCAGACTAGCGGGGGTAGCACAGATACGCAGTATTTT. Encoded protein: CASQTSGGSTDTQYF.

V is TRBV11-2 and J is TRBJ2-7; possible D gene TRBD1, 6 bases. The CDR3 is made up of 14 amino acids. The germline V gene has CDR1 SGHAT and CDR2 FQNNGV. Trimming left V 5 bases short and J 3 bases short, with 14 bases between. The CDR3 nucleotides read TGTGCCAGCAGCCCGGACAGACTCCTCTACGAGCAGTACTTC. The encoded protein is CASSPDRLLYEQYF.

The chain uses TRBV4-1 and TRBJ1-2; no clear D gene. The V and J ends lost 3 bases and 4 bases respectively, with 12 bases between them. The V gene's germline CDR1 is MGHRA and CDR2 YSYEKL. CDR3 length equals 14 residues. CDR3 loop: CASSQVNEPYGYTF. Written as DNA, the CDR3 is TGCGCCAGCAGCCAGGTCAACGAGCCCTATGGCTACACCTTC.

This clone has just one count. Written as DNA, the CDR3 is TGTGCCAGCAGCTTAAGGACTAGCGGGAGCGATACGCAGTATTTT. It codes for CASSLRTSGSDTQYF. V gene TRBV7-3 combines with J gene TRBJ2-3; 13 nucleotides agree with TRBD2. Germline assignment: CDR1 SGHTA and CDR2 FQGTGA. Trimming took 1 base from V and 6 from J; bases not matched to a gene: 1. The CDR3 totals 15 residues.

The table lists this clone with a few counts. This chain connects TRBV11-3 to TRBJ2-5; D is possibly TRBD1 (6 bases). CDR1 SGHNT and CDR2 YENEEA come from the germline V gene. The CDR3 is 13 residues long. Trimming pared 5 bases from V and 2 bases from J, leaving 9 bases between. The CDR3, as DNA: TGTGCCAGCAGCCGGACAGTACAAGAGACCCAGTACTTC. Its protein product is CASSRTVQETQYF.

This clone was recorded a few times. The genes are TRBV5-1 and TRBJ2-7; perhaps TRBD1 as D (6 bases). Germline V gene data show CDR1 as SGHRS and CDR2 as YFSETQ. The V end was cut by 4 bases, the J end by 3 bases, with 11 bases between. The CDR3 has 13 residues. CDR3 protein: CASSPSGVYEQYF. Here the CDR3 DNA reads TGCGCCAGCAGCCCATCAGGGGTCTACGAGCAGTACTTC.